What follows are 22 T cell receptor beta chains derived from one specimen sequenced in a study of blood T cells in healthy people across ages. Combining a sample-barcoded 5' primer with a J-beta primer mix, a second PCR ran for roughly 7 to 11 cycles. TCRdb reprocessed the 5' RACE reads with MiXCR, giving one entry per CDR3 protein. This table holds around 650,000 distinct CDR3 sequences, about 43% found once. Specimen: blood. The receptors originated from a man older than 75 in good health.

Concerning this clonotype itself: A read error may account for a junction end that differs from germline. As DNA, the CDR3 is TGTGCCGGCAGCCGGCCCGGGACAGGGGACGGTGAGCAGTTCTTC. It translates to CAGSRPGTGDGEQFF. V usage is TRBV12-3 or TRBV12-4 and J usage is TRBJ2-1, with 10 nucleotides matching TRBD1. The CDR3 covers 15 residues.

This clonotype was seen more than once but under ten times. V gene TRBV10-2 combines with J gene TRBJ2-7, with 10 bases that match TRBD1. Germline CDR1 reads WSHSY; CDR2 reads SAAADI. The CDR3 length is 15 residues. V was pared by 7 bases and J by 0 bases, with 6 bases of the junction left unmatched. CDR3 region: CASTDRDRGSYEQYF. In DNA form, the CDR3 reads TGCGCCAGCACTGACCGGGACAGGGGCTCCTACGAGCAGTACTTC.

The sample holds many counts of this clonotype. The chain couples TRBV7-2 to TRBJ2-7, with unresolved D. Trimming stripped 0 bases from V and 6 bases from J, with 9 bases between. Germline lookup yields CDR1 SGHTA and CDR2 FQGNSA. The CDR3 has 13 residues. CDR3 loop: CASSLAAIPEQYF. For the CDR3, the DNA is TGTGCCAGCAGCTTAGCAGCTATACCCGAGCAGTACTTC.

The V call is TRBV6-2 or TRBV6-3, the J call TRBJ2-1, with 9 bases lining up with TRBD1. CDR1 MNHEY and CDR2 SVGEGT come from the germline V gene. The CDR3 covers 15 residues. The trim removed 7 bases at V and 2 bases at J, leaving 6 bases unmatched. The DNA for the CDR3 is TGTGCCAGCAACTCGGGGGACAGGGCCTACAATGAGCAGTTCTTC. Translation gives CASNSGDRAYNEQFF.

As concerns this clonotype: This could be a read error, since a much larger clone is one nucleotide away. The CDR3 region is CASNLARGRSNTGELFF. The CDR3 DNA is TGTGCCAGCAATTTAGCGCGGGGGAGGTCCAACACCGGGGAGCTGTTTTTT. This chain joins TRBV12-3 or TRBV12-4 and TRBJ2-2, with TRBD2 matching 7 bases. The CDR3 extends over 17 amino acids.

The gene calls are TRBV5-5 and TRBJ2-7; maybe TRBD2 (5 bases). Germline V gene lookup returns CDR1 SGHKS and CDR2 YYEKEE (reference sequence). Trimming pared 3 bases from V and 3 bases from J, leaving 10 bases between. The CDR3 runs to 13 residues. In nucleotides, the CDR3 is TGTGCCAGCAGCTGGGAGCACGACTACGAGCAGTACTTC. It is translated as CASSWEHDYEQYF.

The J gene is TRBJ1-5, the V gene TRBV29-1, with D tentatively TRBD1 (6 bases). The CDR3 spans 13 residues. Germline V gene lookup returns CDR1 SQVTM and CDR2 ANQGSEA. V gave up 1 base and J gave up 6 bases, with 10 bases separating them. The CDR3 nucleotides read TGCAGCGTTGAAGTCGGGGGCTCTCAGCCCCAGCATTTT. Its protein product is CSVEVGGSQPQHF. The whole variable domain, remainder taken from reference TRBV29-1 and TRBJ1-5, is SAVISQKPSRDICQRGTSLTIQCQVDSQVTMMFWYRQQPGQSLTLIATANQGSEATYESGFVIDKFPISRPNLTFSTLTVSNMSPEDSSIYLCSVEVGGSQPQHFGDGTRLSIL.

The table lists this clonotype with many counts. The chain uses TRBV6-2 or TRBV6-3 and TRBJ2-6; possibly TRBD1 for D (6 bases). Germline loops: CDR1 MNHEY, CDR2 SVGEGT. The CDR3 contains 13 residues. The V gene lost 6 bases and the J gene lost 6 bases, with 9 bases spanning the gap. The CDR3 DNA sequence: TGTGCCAGCAGAACAGGGTCGGCCAACGTCCTGACTTTC. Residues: CASRTGSANVLTF.

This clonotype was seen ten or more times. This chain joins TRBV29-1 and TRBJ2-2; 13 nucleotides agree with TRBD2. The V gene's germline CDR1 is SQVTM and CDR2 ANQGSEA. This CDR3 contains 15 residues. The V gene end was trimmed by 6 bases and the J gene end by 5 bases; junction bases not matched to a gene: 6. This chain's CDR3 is CSVSTSGGRTGELFF. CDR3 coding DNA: TGCAGCGTATCGACTAGCGGGGGGCGGACCGGGGAGCTGTTTTTT.

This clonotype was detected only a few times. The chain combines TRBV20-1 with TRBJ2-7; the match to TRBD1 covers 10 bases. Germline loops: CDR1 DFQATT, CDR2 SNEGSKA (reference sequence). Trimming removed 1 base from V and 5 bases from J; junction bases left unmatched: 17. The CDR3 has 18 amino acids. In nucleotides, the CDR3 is TGCAGTGCTAGAGCGAACAGTGTGCTGACAGGGGGCCGGAACGAGCAGTACTTC. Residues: CSARANSVLTGGRNEQYF.

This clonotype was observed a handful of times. Here the CDR3 DNA reads TGTGCCTGGAAATTGACATACAGGGGGCCCGACATGAGCTCCTACAATGAGCAGTTCTTC. This sequence encodes CAWKLTYRGPDMSSYNEQFF. The rearrangement uses TRBV30 and TRBJ2-1; 9 positions agree with TRBD1. Germline V gives CDR1 GTSNPN, CDR2 SVGIG (reference sequence). The CDR3 covers 20 residues. J gave up 0 bases and V 4 bases, and 19 bases lay outside the gene matches. The full variable domain, in which reference TRBV30 and TRBJ2-1 provide the parts outside the CDR3, is SQTIHQWPATLVQPVGSPLSLECTVEGTSNPNLYWYRQAAGRGLQLLFYSVGIGQISSEVPQNLSASRPQDRQFILSSKKLLLSDSGFYLCAWKLTYRGPDMSSYNEQFFGPGTRLTVL.

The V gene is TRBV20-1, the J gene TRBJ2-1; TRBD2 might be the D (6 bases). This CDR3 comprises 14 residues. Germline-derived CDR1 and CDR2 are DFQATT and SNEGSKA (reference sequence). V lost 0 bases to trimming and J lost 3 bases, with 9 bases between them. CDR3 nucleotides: TGCAGTGCTAGAGATGCGGGACGCTACAATGAGCAGTTCTTC. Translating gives CSARDAGRYNEQFF.

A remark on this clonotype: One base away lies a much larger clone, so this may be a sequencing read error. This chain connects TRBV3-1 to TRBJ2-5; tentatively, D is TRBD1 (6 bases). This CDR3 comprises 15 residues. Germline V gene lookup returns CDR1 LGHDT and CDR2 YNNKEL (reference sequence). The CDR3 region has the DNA TGTGCCGGCAGCCAGAGGGGGTCGGAGCAAGAGACCCAGTACTTC. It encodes CAGSQRGSEQETQYF.

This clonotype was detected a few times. This CDR3 reads CASSLTGRREKLFF. In DNA form, the CDR3 reads TGTGCCAGCAGCTTGACAGGGCGGCGGGAAAAACTGTTTTTT. The rearrangement uses TRBV11-2 and TRBJ1-4, with 7 bases that match TRBD1. Germline CDR1 SGHAT, CDR2 FQNNGV. The CDR3 covers 14 residues. Trimming at V came to 3 bases and at J to 8 bases, leaving 6 bases not matched to a gene.

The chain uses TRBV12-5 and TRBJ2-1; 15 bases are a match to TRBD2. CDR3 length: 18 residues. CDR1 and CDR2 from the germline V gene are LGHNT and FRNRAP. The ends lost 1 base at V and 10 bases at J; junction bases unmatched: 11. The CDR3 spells CASGLDLGLAGGPGEQFF. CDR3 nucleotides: TGTGCTAGTGGTTTGGATCTCGGACTAGCGGGAGGGCCGGGGGAGCAGTTCTTC.

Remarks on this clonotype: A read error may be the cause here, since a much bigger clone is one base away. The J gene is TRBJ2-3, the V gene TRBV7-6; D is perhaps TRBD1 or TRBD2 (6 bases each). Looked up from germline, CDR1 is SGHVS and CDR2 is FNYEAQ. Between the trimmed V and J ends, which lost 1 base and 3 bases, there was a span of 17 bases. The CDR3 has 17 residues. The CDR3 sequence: CASSLGGAGYGTDTQYF. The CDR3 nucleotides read TGTGCCAGCAGCTTAGGGGGGGCAGGCTATGGGACAGATACGCAGTATTTT. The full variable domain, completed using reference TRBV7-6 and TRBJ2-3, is GAGVSQSPRYKVTKRGQDVALRCDPISGHVSLYWYRQALGQGPEFLTYFNYEAQQDKSGLPNDRFSAERPEGSISTLTIQRTEQRDSAMYRCASSLGGAGYGTDTQYFGPGTRLTVL.

This CDR3 is CASSLSGENSGNTIYF. Written as DNA, the CDR3 is TGTGCCAGCAGCTTATCGGGGGAAAACTCTGGAAACACCATATATTTT. The chain is built from TRBV11-3 and TRBJ1-3, with D possibly TRBD1 on 5 matching bases. Deletions cut 2 bases from V and 0 bases from J, with 11 bases between. The CDR3 is 16 amino acids. The germline V gene encodes CDR1 SGHNT and CDR2 YENEEA. Based on the CDR3 plus reference TRBV11-3 and TRBJ1-3, the full variable domain is EAGVVQSPRYKIIEKKQPVAFWCNPISGHNTLYWYLQNLGQGPELLIRYENEEAVDDSQLPKDRFSAERLKGVDSTLKIQPAELGDSAVYLCASSLSGENSGNTIYFGEGSWLTVV.

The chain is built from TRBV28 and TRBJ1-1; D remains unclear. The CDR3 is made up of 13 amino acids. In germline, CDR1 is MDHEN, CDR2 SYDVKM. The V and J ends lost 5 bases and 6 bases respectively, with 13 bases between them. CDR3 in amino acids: CASSPRREAEAFF. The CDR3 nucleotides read TGTGCCAGCAGTCCCAGAAGGGAAGCTGAAGCTTTCTTT.

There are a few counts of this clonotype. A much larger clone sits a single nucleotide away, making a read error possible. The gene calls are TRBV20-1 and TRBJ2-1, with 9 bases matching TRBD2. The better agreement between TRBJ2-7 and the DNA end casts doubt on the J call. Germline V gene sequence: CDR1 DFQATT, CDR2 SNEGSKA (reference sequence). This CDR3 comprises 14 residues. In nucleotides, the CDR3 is TGCAGTGCTAGCTTGAGCGGGAGGTTTGATGAGCAGTACTTC. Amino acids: CSASLSGRFDEQYF.

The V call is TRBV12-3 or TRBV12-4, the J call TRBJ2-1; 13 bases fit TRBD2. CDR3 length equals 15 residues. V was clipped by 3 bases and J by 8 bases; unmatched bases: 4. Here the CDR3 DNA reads TGTGCCAGCAGTTTTGTGGGACTAGCGGGGTATGAGCAGTTCTTC. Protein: CASSFVGLAGYEQFF.

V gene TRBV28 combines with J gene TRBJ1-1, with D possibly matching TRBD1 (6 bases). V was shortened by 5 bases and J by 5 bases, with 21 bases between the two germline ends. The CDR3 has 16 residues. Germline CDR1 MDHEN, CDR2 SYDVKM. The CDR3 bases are TGTGCCAGCAGTGACCGGGACACCTACCCGAGGACTGAAGCTTTCTTT. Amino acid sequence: CASSDRDTYPRTEAFF.

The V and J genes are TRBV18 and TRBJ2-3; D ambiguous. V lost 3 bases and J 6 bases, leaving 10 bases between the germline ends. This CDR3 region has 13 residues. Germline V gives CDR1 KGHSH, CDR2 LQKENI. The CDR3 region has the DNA TGTGCCAGCTCACCTGACCTTTTTGATACGCAGTATTTT. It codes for CASSPDLFDTQYF.